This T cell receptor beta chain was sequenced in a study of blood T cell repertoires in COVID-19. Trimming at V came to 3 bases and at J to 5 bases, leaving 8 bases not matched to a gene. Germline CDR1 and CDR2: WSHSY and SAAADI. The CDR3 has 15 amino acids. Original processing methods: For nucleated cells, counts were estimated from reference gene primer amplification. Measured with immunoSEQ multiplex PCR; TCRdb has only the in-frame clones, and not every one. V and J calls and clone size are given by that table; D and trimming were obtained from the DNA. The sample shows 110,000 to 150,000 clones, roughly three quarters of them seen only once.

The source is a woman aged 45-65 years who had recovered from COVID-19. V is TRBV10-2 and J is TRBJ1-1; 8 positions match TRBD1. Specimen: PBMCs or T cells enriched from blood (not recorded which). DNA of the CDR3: TGCGCCAGCAGTGACGCCACAGGGGGGAGAACTGAAGCTTTCTTT. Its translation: CASSDATGGRTEAFF.